One sample yielded the 18 T cell receptor beta chains listed below, sequenced in a study of sequential checkpoint blockade in melanoma. The treatment is: randomized to nivolumab then ipilimumab (arm A) or the reverse (arm B). Clones were read by immunoSEQ multiplex PCR, and TCRdb kept only the in-frame ones, dropping some. The table includes about 9,300 clones, 25% to 30% detected once. Here the sequenced sample was tumor tissue (inferred from file names), taken from a patient given nivolumab and ipilimumab in sequence. These TCRs come from a human donor with melanoma.

This clone appeared a few times. J is TRBJ1-2 and V is TRBV11-3, with D maybe TRBD1 (6 bases). There are 14 residues in the CDR3. Trimming removed 4 bases from V and 5 bases from J, with 14 bases in between. Germline values: CDR1 SGHNT, CDR2 YENEEA. CDR3 sequence: CASSSRQVVYGYTF. DNA of the CDR3: TGTGCCAGCAGCTCCCGACAGGTGGTATATGGCTACACCTTC.

The gene calls are TRBV5-1 and TRBJ2-5; D remains unclear. V gave up 3 bases and J gave up 3 bases, with 18 bases separating them. Germline CDR1 is SGHRS and CDR2 is YFSETQ. This CDR3 spans 16 amino acids. The DNA of the CDR3 is TGCGCCAGCAGCTCGCCTGAGATGATACTTAAAGAGACCCAGTACTTC. The encoded protein is CASSSPEMILKETQYF.

This CDR3 reads CASRAGTDNTGELFF. The CDR3 DNA reads TGCGCCAGCAGAGCCGGGACAGACAACACCGGGGAGCTGTTTTTT. V usage is TRBV10-2 and J usage is TRBJ2-2; 7 nucleotides align to TRBD1. Trimming took 6 bases from V and 2 from J; bases not matched to a gene: 6. The CDR3 has 15 residues. From germline, CDR1 is WSHSY and CDR2 SAAADI.

This clone was detected many times. The CDR3 loop reads CASSLTQGYYNEQFF. The DNA for the CDR3 is TGTGCCAGCAGCTTGACCCAGGGCTACTACAATGAGCAGTTCTTC. The chain recombines TRBV11-3 with TRBJ2-1, with a tentative D call TRBD1 (5 bases). With 3 bases removed from V and 3 bases from J, the gap between germline ends came to 12 bases. CDR3 length: 15 residues. The germline CDR1 and CDR2 sequences are SGHNT and YENEEA.

V usage is TRBV11-3 and J usage is TRBJ1-3; TRBD1 might be the D (6 bases). This CDR3 is 14 amino acids long. Germline lookup yields CDR1 SGHNT and CDR2 YENEEA. Trimming stripped 3 bases from V and 2 bases from J, with 8 bases between. The CDR3 sequence is CASSLPGAGNTIYF. CDR3 coding DNA: TGTGCCAGCAGCTTGCCAGGGGCTGGAAACACCATATATTTT.

The V call is TRBV23-1, the J call TRBJ2-7; TRBD2 might be the D (6 bases). TRBV23-1 is placed among ORFs of uncertain function. The V and J ends lost 4 bases and 2 bases respectively, with 15 bases between them. The CDR3 loop spans 15 amino acids. The CDR3 nucleotides are TGCGCCAGCAGTCCTTGCCGGGGGTTCCCCTACGAGCAGTACTTC. Its protein is CASSPCRGFPYEQYF.

There are a few counts of this clone. This chain joins TRBV9 and TRBJ1-5; the D is unclear. The CDR3 contains 14 residues. V dropped 5 bases and J dropped 6 bases, with 15 bases sitting between them. The germline CDR1 and CDR2 sequences are SGDLS and YYNGEE. CDR3 in amino acids: CASSDRGSSQPQHF. The CDR3, as DNA: TGTGCCAGCAGTGATCGGGGTAGTAGTCAGCCCCAGCATTTT. The entire variable domain, with the rest obtained from reference TRBV9 and TRBJ1-5, is as follows: DSGVTQTPKHLITATGQRVTLRCSPRSGDLSVYWYQQSLDQGLQFLIQYYNGEERAKGNILERFSAQQFPDLHSELNLSSLELGDSALYFCASSDRGSSQPQHFGDGTRLSIL.

The rearrangement links TRBV28 to TRBJ1-2; TRBD1 is a possible D gene (5 bases). Germline V CDR1 and CDR2: MDHEN, SYDVKM. Trimming took 10 bases from V and 3 from J, leaving 15 bases between them. This CDR3 region has 13 residues. CDR3 DNA sequence: TGTGCCATTACTAGGGGCGCCGACTATGGCTACACCTTC. As protein: CAITRGADYGYTF.

The chain recombines TRBV5-1 with TRBJ2-2, with 7 bases lining up with TRBD1. This CDR3 spans 15 amino acids. V gave up 1 base and J gave up 2 bases; unmatched junction bases: 2. Germline CDR1 reads SGHRS; CDR2 reads YFSETQ. The DNA for the CDR3 is TGCGCCAGCAGCTTGACAGGGGCCAACACCGGGGAGCTGTTTTTT. Translation: CASSLTGANTGELFF.

The rearrangement joins TRBV7-8 to TRBJ1-2, with TRBD1 as a possible D gene (5 bases). CDR1 SGHVS and CDR2 FQNEAQ come from the germline V gene. The CDR3 is 13 amino acids. Trimming removed 4 bases at V and 6 bases at J, with 12 bases between. CDR3 residues: CASSWGGGDGYTF. CDR3 DNA: TGTGCCAGCAGCTGGGGAGGAGGGGATGGCTACACCTTC.

The chain is built from TRBV14 and TRBJ1-4, with 9 bases fitting TRBD1. After removal of 5 bases from V and 5 bases from J, the junction contained 15 bases not matched to a gene. Germline CDR1 SGHDN, CDR2 FVKESK. CDR3 length equals 18 residues. Here the CDR3 DNA reads TGTGCCAGCAGCAAGCGGACAGGGGCCATCCAGCGGAATGAAAAACTGTTTTTT. This gives the protein CASSKRTGAIQRNEKLFF.

As concerns this clone: An end of the junction differs from the germline gene, which may be a read error. The gene calls are TRBV6-4 and TRBJ1-2; D remains unclear. Germline lookup yields CDR1 MRHNA and CDR2 SNTAGT. The CDR3 loop spans 11 amino acids. This CDR3 reads CAISVGYGYTF. The CDR3, as DNA: TGTGCCATCAGTGTCGGGTATGGCTACACCTTC.

V usage is TRBV5-1 and J usage is TRBJ1-1; D possibly corresponds to TRBD1 (5 bases). Trimming left V 6 bases short and J 3 bases short, with 15 bases between. The CDR3 has 14 residues. The germline V gene has CDR1 SGHRS and CDR2 YFSETQ. The CDR3 region has the DNA TGCGCCAGCACTTTGAGGGGCTCGGACACTGAAGCTTTCTTT. This gives the protein CASTLRGSDTEAFF.

J is TRBJ2-7 and V is TRBV29-1, with 11 nucleotides matching TRBD1. The V and J ends lost 3 bases and 7 bases, in that order; junction bases with no gene match: 8. The CDR3 covers 14 residues. Germline lookup yields CDR1 SQVTM and CDR2 ANQGSEA. Written as DNA, the CDR3 is TGCAGCGTTGATTCCGGGACAGGGGGTTGGGAGCAGTACTTC. This encodes CSVDSGTGGWEQYF.

The chain uses TRBV5-1 and TRBJ2-3; D gene ambiguous. Trimming took 0 bases from V and 3 from J, leaving 11 bases between them. The CDR3 is made up of 15 amino acids. CDR1 and CDR2 from the germline V gene are SGHRS and YFSETQ. CDR3 DNA: TGCGCCAGCAGCTTGGAGAGCGTCTGGACAGATACGCAGTATTTT. Its translation is CASSLESVWTDTQYF.

The rearrangement uses TRBV11-3 and TRBJ1-1; 7 bases fit TRBD1. Losses at the gene ends were 5 bases for V and 6 bases for J; bases not matched to a gene: 9. Germline V CDR1 and CDR2: SGHNT, YENEEA. The CDR3 totals 14 residues. CDR3 nucleotide sequence: TGTGCCAGCAGCCGAGACAGGGCTTTGTCTGAAGCTTTCTTT. It encodes CASSRDRALSEAFF.

The V gene is TRBV6-4, the J gene TRBJ1-2, with TRBD1 matching over 8 bases. Germline CDR1 is MRHNA and CDR2 is SNTAGT. The trim removed 2 bases at V and 4 bases at J, leaving 12 bases unmatched. This CDR3 spans 17 amino acids. The CDR3 coding sequence is TGTGCCAGCAGTGACCGACAGGGGTCCTTGGCGCTCTATGGCTACACCTTC. Its protein is CASSDRQGSLALYGYTF.

This clone was seen a handful of times. The V gene is TRBV11-3, the J gene TRBJ1-2; tentatively, D is TRBD1 (6 bases). The length of the CDR3 is 14 residues. CDR1 is SGHNT and CDR2 is YENEEA in the germline V gene. V shed 6 bases and J shed 7 bases, with 18 bases lying between them. The CDR3 region is CASSPGQRVLGYTF. In DNA form, the CDR3 reads TGTGCCAGCAGTCCAGGACAGAGAGTGCTTGGCTACACCTTC.